One sample yielded the 11 T cell receptor beta chains listed below, sequenced in a study of blood T cell repertoires in COVID-19. Assay: immunoSEQ multiplex PCR; the TCRdb copy retains only in-frame clones and omits some. The sample has nearly 350,000 clones, roughly nine tenths seen once. Sequencing was done on a sample of PBMCs or T cells enriched from blood (not recorded which). The receptors derive from a woman between 25 and 40 years old who had recovered from COVID-19.

The J gene is TRBJ1-1, the V gene TRBV28; TRBD1 agrees at 7 bases. Germline V lookup: CDR1 MDHEN, CDR2 SYDVKM. This CDR3 comprises 12 residues. V dropped 4 bases and J dropped 10; count of bases not matched to a gene: 6. CDR3 in amino acids: CASSSGGPGAFF. CDR3 nucleotides: TGTGCCAGCAGTTCAGGGGGACCTGGAGCTTTCTTT.

The V gene is TRBV24-1, the J gene TRBJ2-1; TRBD2 agrees at 8 bases. The V gene end was trimmed by 7 bases and the J gene end by 4 bases; junction bases not matched to a gene: 11. CDR1 and CDR2 (germline): KGHDR, SFDVKD. This CDR3 is built from 16 residues. The CDR3 reads CATSGGRGAIYNEQFF. CDR3 DNA: TGTGCCACCAGCGGCGGGCGGGGGGCAATTTACAATGAGCAGTTCTTC.

This clone was seen once. The chain employs TRBV4-1 and TRBJ2-7; 7 bases are a match to TRBD1. The CDR3 length is 15 residues. Germline values: CDR1 MGHRA, CDR2 YSYEKL. The V gene end was trimmed by 6 bases and the J gene end by 3 bases; junction bases not matched to a gene: 11. The DNA of the CDR3 is TGCGCCAGCAGTGGGGAAGAGGGGGCGGACTACGAGCAGTACTTC. Translating it yields CASSGEEGADYEQYF.

The chain uses TRBV5-4 and TRBJ1-2; 8 nucleotides match TRBD1. The CDR3 is made up of 14 amino acids. V was clipped by 5 bases and J by 3 bases; unmatched bases: 6. Germline-derived CDR1 and CDR2 are SGHNT and YYREEE (reference sequence). The CDR3 DNA reads as TGTGCCAGCAGACCGGGACAGGAACACTATGGCTACACCTTC. It encodes CASRPGQEHYGYTF.

In nucleotides, the CDR3 is TGTGCCAGCAGTTCCGGACAGGGCCTATATAATTCACCCCTCCACTTT. As protein: CASSSGQGLYNSPLHF. J is TRBJ1-6 and V is TRBV28; 8 nucleotides match TRBD1. The CDR3 has 16 residues. Germline assignment: CDR1 MDHEN and CDR2 SYDVKM. V was pared by 4 bases and J by 4 bases, with 6 bases of the junction left unmatched.

The CDR3 DNA follows: TGTGCCACCAGCAGAGACTGGGCTTTCGAGACAACAACTGAAGCTTTCTTT. This encodes CATSRDWAFETTTEAFF. The chain recombines TRBV15 with TRBJ1-1; D is unresolved. CDR1 and CDR2 from the germline V gene are LNHNV and YYDKDF (reference sequence). V lost 0 bases and J 5 bases, leaving 19 bases between the germline ends. This CDR3 is built from 17 residues.

The chain is built from TRBV27 and TRBJ1-6, with a weak D call TRBD1 (5 bases). Between the trimmed V and J ends, which lost 5 bases and 8 bases, there was a span of 13 bases. Germline CDR1 and CDR2: MNHEY and SMNVEV (reference sequence). This CDR3 region has 14 residues. The CDR3 reads CASSKLLRDSPLHF. The CDR3 bases are TGTGCCAGCAGTAAACTCCTCAGGGATTCACCCCTCCACTTT.

The rearrangement joins TRBV27 to TRBJ1-4; weak D call: TRBD1 (6 bases). The CDR3 length is 15 residues. Germline V gene data show CDR1 as MNHEY and CDR2 as SMNVEV (reference sequence). The ends were cut back, 1 base at V and 8 bases at J, with 14 bases in the middle. This CDR3 reads CASSLLTGKWEKLFF. The CDR3 DNA reads as TGTGCCAGCAGTTTATTAACAGGGAAATGGGAAAAACTGTTTTTT.

V gene TRBV28 combines with J gene TRBJ2-7; D gene uncertain. Germline V gene sequence: CDR1 MDHEN, CDR2 SYDVKM. The V end was cut by 4 bases, the J end by 2 bases, with 15 bases between. The CDR3 contains 15 residues. The CDR3 here is CASSSLLTQTYEQYF. CDR3 coding DNA: TGTGCCAGCAGTTCATTACTGACTCAAACCTACGAGCAGTACTTC.

The chain has TRBV7-2 and TRBJ2-7; 8 bases fit TRBD1. Germline V CDR1 and CDR2: SGHTA, FQGNSA. The CDR3 spans 15 residues. V lost 1 base to trimming and J lost 5 bases; unmatched junction nucleotides: 7. The CDR3 spells CASSLGSDRVHEQYF. CDR3 DNA: TGTGCCAGCAGCTTAGGGTCGGACAGGGTACACGAGCAGTACTTC.

The V call is TRBV10-2, the J call TRBJ1-2, with TRBD1 identical over 8 bases. The CDR3 consists of 14 residues. Germline V CDR1 and CDR2: WSHSY, SAAADI. The trim removed 7 bases at V and 4 bases at J, leaving 8 bases unmatched. The CDR3 protein is CASTQGGIAYGYTF. In DNA form, the CDR3 reads TGCGCCAGCACACAGGGGGGGATAGCCTATGGCTACACCTTC.